Listed here is a single TCR beta chain. The antigen is not known. This sample was taken from a study of blood T cells in healthy people across ages. Overall study results and limits: Diversity estimated from one million T cells was considered an underestimate.

Total RNA, at least 6 micrograms per sample, came from PBMCs. The CDR3 has 13 amino acids. CDR1 is SQVTM, CDR2 ANQGSEA, per germline. V lost 6 bases, J lost 6 bases, and 8 bases stayed unmatched. Primed by a sample-barcoded 5' primer and a J-beta primer mix, a second PCR proceeded for about 6 to 12 cycles. A template-switch adaptor containing 12 random nucleotides labeled each cDNA molecule. TCRdb re-called the 5' RACE reads through MiXCR, storing one row per CDR3 protein. This repertoire shows some 850,000 distinct CDR3 sequences, around a quarter found once; its top ten account for around 2.9%. This sample also appeared in a second study, on T cells of mothers and their children. From that paper: In unrelated and related pairs, TCR recombination output is shaped in a similar way by thymic selection.

Input material: blood. The chain recombines TRBV29-1 with TRBJ2-7, with 10 bases fitting TRBD1. The receptor was isolated from a boy aged 5 to 17 in good health. CDR3 protein: CSVYGQGGREQYF. DNA for the CDR3: TGCAGCGTGTATGGACAGGGGGGACGCGAGCAGTACTTC.